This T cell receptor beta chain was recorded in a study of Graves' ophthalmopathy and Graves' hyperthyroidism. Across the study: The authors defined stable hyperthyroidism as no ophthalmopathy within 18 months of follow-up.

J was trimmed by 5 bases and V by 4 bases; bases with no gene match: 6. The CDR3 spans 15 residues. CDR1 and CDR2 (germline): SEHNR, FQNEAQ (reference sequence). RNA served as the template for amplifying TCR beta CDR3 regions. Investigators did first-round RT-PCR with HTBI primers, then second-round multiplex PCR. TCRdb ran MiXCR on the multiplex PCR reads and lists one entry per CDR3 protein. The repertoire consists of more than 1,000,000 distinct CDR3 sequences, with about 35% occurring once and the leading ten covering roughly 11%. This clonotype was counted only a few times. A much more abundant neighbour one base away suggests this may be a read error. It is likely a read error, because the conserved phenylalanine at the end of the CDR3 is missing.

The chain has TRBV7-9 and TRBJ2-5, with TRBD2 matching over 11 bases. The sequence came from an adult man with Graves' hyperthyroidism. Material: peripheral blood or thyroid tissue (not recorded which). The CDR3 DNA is TGTGCCAGCAGCTCACATAGCGGGAGGGCGGAGACCCAGTACGTC. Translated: CASSSHSGRAETQYV.